This TCR beta chain derives from a study of CD8 T cells in ankylosing spondylitis. This clonotype showed up many times. Its antigen is still unknown. Study findings and constraints: Enrichment of disease-linked clones was reportedly significant in matched ankylosing spondylitis synovial fluid. Disease-associated clonotypes exhibited CD8+ identity and were relatively infrequent in peripheral blood.

The TCR beta libraries were generated through quantitative 5'-RACE incorporating molecular barcodes. TCRdb reanalysed the 5' RACE reads using MiXCR and keeps one entry per CDR3 protein. The sample has 200,000 to 250,000 distinct CDR3 sequences, roughly 25% seen once. The CDR3 covers 17 residues. Germline V lookup: CDR1 LGHDT, CDR2 YNNKEL (reference sequence). After removal of 1 base from V and 4 bases from J, the junction contained 9 bases not matched to a gene. The chain has TRBV3-1 and TRBJ1-2, with 10 bases lining up with TRBD1. The receptor was isolated from a male donor with ankylosing spondylitis or in good health (not recorded which). Sequenced sample: blood, either unsorted or a sorted T cell fraction (not recorded which). The CDR3 is CASSQATGGEVGYGYTF. The CDR3 DNA follows: TGTGCCAGCAGCCAAGCGACAGGGGGCGAAGTCGGCTATGGCTACACCTTC.